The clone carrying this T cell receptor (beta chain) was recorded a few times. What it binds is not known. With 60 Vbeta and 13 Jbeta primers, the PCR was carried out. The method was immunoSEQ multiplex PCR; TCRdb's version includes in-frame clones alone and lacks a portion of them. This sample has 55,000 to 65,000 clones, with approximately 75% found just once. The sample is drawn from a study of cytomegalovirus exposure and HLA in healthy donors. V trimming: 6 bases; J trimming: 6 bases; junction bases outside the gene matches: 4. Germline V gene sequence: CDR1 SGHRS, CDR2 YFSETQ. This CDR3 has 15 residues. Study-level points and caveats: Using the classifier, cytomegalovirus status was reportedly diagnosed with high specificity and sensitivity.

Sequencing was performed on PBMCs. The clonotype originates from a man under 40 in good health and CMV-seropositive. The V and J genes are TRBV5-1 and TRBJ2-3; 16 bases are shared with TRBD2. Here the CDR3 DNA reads TGCGCCAGCAAAGGGACTAGCGGGGGGGACGATACGCAGTATTTT. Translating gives CASKGTSGGDDTQYF.